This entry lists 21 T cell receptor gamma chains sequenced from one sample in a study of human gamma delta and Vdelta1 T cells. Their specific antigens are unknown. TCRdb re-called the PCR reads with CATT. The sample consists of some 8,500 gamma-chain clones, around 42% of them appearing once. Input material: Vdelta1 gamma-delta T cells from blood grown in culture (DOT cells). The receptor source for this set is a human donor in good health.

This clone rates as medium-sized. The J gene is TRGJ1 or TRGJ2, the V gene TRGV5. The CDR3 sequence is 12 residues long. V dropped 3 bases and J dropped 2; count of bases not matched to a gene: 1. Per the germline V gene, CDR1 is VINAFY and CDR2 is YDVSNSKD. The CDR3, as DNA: TGTGCCACCTGGGACGATTATTATAAGAAACTCTTT. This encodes CATWDDYYKKLF.

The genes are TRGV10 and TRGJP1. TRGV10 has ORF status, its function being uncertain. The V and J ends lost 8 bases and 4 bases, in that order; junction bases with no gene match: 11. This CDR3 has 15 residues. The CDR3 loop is CAAWDYFLTGWFKIF. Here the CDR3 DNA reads TGTGCTGCGTGGGATTATTTCCTCACTGGTTGGTTCAAGATATTT.

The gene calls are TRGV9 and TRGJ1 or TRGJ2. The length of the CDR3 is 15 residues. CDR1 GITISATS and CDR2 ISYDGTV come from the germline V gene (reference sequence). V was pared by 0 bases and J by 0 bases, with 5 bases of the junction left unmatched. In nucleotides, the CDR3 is TGTGCCTTGTGGGAGGTGCTTTCGAATTATTATAAGAAACTCTTT. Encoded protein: CALWEVLSNYYKKLF.

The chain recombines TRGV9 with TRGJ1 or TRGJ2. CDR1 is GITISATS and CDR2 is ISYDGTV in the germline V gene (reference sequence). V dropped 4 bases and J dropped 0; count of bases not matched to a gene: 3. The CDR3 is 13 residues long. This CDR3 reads CALWDWNYYKKLF. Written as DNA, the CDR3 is TGTGCCTTGTGGGACTGGAATTATTATAAGAAACTCTTT.

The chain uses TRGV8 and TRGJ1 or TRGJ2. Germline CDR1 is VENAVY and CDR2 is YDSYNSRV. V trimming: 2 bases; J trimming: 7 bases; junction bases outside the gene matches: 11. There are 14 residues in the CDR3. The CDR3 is CATWDIRGGYKKLF. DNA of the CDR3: TGTGCCACCTGGGATATCCGAGGAGGGTATAAGAAACTCTTT.

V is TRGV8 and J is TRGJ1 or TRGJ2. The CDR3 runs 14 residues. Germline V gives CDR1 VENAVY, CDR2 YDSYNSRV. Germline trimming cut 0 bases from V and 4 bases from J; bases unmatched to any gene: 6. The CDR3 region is CATWDRRKYYKKLF. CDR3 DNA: TGTGCCACCTGGGATAGGCGAAAGTATTATAAGAAACTCTTT.

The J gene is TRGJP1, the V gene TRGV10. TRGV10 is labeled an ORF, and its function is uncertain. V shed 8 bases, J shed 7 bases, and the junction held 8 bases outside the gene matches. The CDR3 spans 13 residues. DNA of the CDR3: TGTGCTGCGTGGGATTTAGGTGGTTGGTTCAAGATATTT. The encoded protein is CAAWDLGGWFKIF.

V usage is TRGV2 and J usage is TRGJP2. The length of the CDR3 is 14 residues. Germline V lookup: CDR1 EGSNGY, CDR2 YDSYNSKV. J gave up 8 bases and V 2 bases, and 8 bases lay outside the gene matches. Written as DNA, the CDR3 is TGTGCCACCTGGGACGCGCACGGAGATTGGATCAAGACGTTT. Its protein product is CATWDAHGDWIKTF.

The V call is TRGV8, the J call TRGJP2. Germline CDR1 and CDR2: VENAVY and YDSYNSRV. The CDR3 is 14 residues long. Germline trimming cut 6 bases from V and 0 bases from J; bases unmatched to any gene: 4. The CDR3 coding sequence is TGTGCCACCTGGCACTATAGTAGTGATTGGATCAAGACGTTT. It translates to CATWHYSSDWIKTF.

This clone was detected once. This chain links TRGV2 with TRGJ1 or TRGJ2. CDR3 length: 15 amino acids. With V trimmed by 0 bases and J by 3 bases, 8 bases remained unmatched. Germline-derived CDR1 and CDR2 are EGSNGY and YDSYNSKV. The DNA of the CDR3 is TGTGCCACCTGGGACGGGCCGGGTGGTTATTATAAGAAACTCTTT. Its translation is CATWDGPGGYYKKLF.

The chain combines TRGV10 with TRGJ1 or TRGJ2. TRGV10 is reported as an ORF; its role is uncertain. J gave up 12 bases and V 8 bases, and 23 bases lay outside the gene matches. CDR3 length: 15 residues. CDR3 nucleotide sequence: TGTGCTGCGTGGGATTATATGGATCCTGCTAGGGGGAAACTCTTT. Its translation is CAAWDYMDPARGKLF.

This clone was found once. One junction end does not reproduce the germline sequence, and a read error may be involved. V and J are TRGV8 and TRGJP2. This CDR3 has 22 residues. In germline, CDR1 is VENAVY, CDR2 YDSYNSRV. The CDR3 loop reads CATWDSEFPNRADDRRDWIKTF. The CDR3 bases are TGTGCCACCTGGGATAGCGAGTTCCCGAACCGGGCCGACGACCGTAGGGATTGGATCAAGACGTTT.

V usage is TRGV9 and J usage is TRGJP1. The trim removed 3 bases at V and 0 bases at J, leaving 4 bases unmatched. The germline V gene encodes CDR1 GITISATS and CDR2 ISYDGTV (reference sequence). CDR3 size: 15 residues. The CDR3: CALWEYHTTGWFKIF. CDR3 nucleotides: TGTGCCTTGTGGGAGTACCATACCACTGGTTGGTTCAAGATATTT.

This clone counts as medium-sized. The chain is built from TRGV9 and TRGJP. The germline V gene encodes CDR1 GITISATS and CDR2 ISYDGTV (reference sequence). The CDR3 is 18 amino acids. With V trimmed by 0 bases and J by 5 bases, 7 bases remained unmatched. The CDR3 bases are TGTGCCTTGTGGGAGGTGCAGGGGAAAGAGTTGGGCAAAAAAATCAAGGTATTT. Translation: CALWEVQGKELGKKIKVF.

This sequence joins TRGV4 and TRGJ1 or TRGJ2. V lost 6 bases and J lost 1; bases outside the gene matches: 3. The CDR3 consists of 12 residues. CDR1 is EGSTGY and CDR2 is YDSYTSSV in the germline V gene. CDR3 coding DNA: TGTGCCACCTGGAAAAATTATTATAAGAAACTCTTT. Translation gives CATWKNYYKKLF.

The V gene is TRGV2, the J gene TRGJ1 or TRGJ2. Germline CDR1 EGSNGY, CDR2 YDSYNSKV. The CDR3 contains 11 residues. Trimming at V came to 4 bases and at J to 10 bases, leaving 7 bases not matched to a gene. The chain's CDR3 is CATWEGPKKLF. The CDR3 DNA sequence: TGTGCCACCTGGGAGGGACCAAAGAAACTCTTT.

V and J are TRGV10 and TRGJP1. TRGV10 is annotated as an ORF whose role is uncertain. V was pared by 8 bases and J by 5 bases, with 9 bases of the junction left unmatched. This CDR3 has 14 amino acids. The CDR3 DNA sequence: TGTGCTGCGTGGGATTGCTCTACTGGTTGGTTCAAGATATTT. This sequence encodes CAAWDCSTGWFKIF.

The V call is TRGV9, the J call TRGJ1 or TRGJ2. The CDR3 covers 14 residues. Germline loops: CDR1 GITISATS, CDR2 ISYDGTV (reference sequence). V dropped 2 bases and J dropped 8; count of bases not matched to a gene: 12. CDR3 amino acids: CALWEGHCIDKKLF. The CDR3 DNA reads TGTGCCTTGTGGGAGGGGCACTGCATCGATAAGAAACTCTTT.

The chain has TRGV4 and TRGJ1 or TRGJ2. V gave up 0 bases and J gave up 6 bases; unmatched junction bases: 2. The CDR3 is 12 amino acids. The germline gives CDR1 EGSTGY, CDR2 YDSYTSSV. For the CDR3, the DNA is TGTGCCACCTGGGATGGGCTTTATAAGAAACTCTTT. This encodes CATWDGLYKKLF.

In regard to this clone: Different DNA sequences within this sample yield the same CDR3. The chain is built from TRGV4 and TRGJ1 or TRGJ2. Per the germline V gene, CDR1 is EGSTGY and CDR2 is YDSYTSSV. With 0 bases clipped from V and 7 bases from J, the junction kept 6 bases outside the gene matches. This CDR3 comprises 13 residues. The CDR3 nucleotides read TGTGCCACCTGGGATGGGCTCTACTATAAGAAACTCTTT. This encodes CATWDGLYYKKLF.

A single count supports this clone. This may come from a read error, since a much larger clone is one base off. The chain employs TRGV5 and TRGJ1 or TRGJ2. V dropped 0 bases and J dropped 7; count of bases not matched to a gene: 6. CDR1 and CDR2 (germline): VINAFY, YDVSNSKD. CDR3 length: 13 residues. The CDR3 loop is CATWDRLRYKKLF. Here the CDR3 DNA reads TGTGCCACCTGGGACAGGCTGAGGTATAAGAAACTCTTT.